The rows below give T cell receptor beta chains drawn from one sample of a study of blood T cells in healthy people across ages. TCRdb re-called the 5' RACE reads through MiXCR, storing one row per CDR3 protein. The data contain about 1.4 million distinct CDR3 sequences, roughly 59% of them seen just once; the ten biggest clones take up 6.7%. What was sequenced was blood. These receptors all stem from a man between 18 and 29 years old in good health. Both conserved end residues are part of each CDR3. D genes are given only for firm matches. Size is stated for part of the rows, as once, few or many counts, or as a class when the clone is expanded.

d_call: .; v_call: TRBV21-1; j_call: TRBJ2-5; clone_size: .; cdr3_aa: CASTMEGAVLRETQYF; cdr3_nt: TGTGCCAGTACTATGGAGGGAGCAGTTCTACGAGAGACCCAGTACTTC
d_call: .; v_call: TRBV12-3/TRBV12-4; j_call: TRBJ2-7; clone_size: few; cdr3_aa: CASTRDTGGSYEQYF; cdr3_nt: TGTGCCAGCACCAGGGACACCGGCGGGTCCTACGAGCAGTACTTC
d_call: TRBD2; v_call: TRBV7-2; j_call: TRBJ2-5; clone_size: once; cdr3_aa: CASSLGGLAGNEQYF; cdr3_nt: TGTGCCAGCAGCTTAGGGGGACTAGCGGGAAATGAGCAGTACTTC
d_call: .; v_call: TRBV3-1; j_call: TRBJ1-2; clone_size: few; cdr3_aa: CASSQDQGIRGYTF; cdr3_nt: TGTGCCAGCAGCCAAGATCAGGGGATACGGGGCTACACCTTC
d_call: TRBD1; v_call: TRBV4-1; j_call: TRBJ2-7; clone_size: .; cdr3_aa: CASSQDPGQVSSEQYF; cdr3_nt: TGCGCCAGCAGCCAAGATCCAGGACAGGTCTCTTCCGAGCAGTACTTC
d_call: .; v_call: TRBV29-1; j_call: TRBJ1-2; clone_size: few; cdr3_aa: CSYRTDYGYTF; cdr3_nt: TGCAGCTACAGGACGGACTATGGCTACACCTTC
d_call: TRBD1; v_call: TRBV10-3; j_call: TRBJ2-7; clone_size: few; cdr3_aa: CAIRSSGGSYEQYF; cdr3_nt: TGTGCCATCAGATCATCAGGGGGTAGCTACGAGCAGTACTTC
d_call: TRBD2; v_call: TRBV7-2; j_call: TRBJ2-1; clone_size: few; cdr3_aa: CASSPRTSGVYNEQFF; cdr3_nt: TGTGCCAGCAGCCCCCGGACTAGCGGGGTTTACAATGAGCAGTTCTTC
d_call: .; v_call: TRBV25-1; j_call: TRBJ2-5; clone_size: .; cdr3_aa: CASSELGLKGETQYF; cdr3_nt: TGTGCCAGCAGTGAACTCGGCCTCAAGGGAGAGACCCAGTACTTC
d_call: .; v_call: TRBV20-1; j_call: TRBJ2-7; clone_size: .; cdr3_aa: CSASGRFDEQYF; cdr3_nt: TGCAGTGCTAGCGGGAGATTCGACGAGCAGTACTTC
d_call: .; v_call: TRBV7-8; j_call: TRBJ1-2; clone_size: few; cdr3_aa: CASSSKRVPSGGYTF; cdr3_nt: TGTGCCAGCAGCTCTAAGAGAGTACCTTCGGGTGGCTACACCTTC
d_call: .; v_call: TRBV5-1; j_call: TRBJ2-1; clone_size: .; cdr3_aa: CASSLEARPGEQFF; cdr3_nt: TGCGCCAGCAGCTTGGAGGCCAGGCCGGGTGAGCAGTTCTTC
d_call: .; v_call: TRBV4-2; j_call: TRBJ2-4; clone_size: few; cdr3_aa: CASSQRGGLNIQYF; cdr3_nt: TGTGCCAGCAGCCAGAGGGGGGGCCTAAACATTCAGTACTTC
d_call: TRBD2; v_call: TRBV7-9; j_call: TRBJ2-1; clone_size: .; cdr3_aa: CASSSTLAGGPYNEQFF; cdr3_nt: TGTGCCAGCAGCTCTACTCTAGCGGGAGGCCCATACAATGAGCAGTTCTTC
d_call: TRBD1; v_call: TRBV3-1; j_call: TRBJ1-2; clone_size: .; cdr3_aa: CASSVSGQGRIYGYTF; cdr3_nt: TGTGCCAGCAGCGTATCCGGACAGGGTAGAATCTATGGCTACACCTTC
d_call: .; v_call: TRBV7-9; j_call: TRBJ2-7; clone_size: many; cdr3_aa: CASSLRGYEQYF; cdr3_nt: TGTGCCAGCAGTTTAAGGGGCTACGAGCAGTACTTC
d_call: .; v_call: TRBV4-1; j_call: TRBJ2-1; clone_size: few; cdr3_aa: CASSGVNEQFF; cdr3_nt: TGCGCCAGCAGCGGTGTCAATGAGCAGTTCTTC
d_call: .; v_call: TRBV6-5; j_call: TRBJ2-1; clone_size: .; cdr3_aa: CASSYDWTNYNEQFF; cdr3_nt: TGTGCCAGCAGTTACGATTGGACAAACTATAATGAGCAGTTCTTC
d_call: TRBD1; v_call: TRBV28; j_call: TRBJ1-6; clone_size: .; cdr3_aa: CASISTGEGSPLHF; cdr3_nt: TGTGCCAGCATCTCGACAGGGGAAGGATCACCCCTCCACTTT
d_call: TRBD1; v_call: TRBV29-1; j_call: TRBJ1-4; clone_size: few; cdr3_aa: CSVHRGEDEKLFF; cdr3_nt: TGCAGCGTCCACAGGGGAGAGGATGAAAAACTGTTTTTT
d_call: .; v_call: TRBV10-3; j_call: TRBJ2-1; clone_size: few; cdr3_aa: CAIRPPSFGVNEQFF; cdr3_nt: TGTGCCATCAGACCCCCTAGTTTTGGGGTCAATGAGCAGTTCTTC